These 21 T cell receptor beta chains share one sample of origin, sequenced in a study of CD8+CD57+ T cells in acquired aplastic anemia. Genomic DNA was employed as the template in profiling TCR beta VDJ and CDR3. TCRdb recomputed calls from the reads with MiXCR, one row per CDR3 protein. The data show 150,000 to 200,000 distinct CDR3 sequences, 45% to 50% seen once. The sample comprised sorted CD4+, CD8+, or CD8+CD57+ T cells (not recorded which) from PBMCs. These receptors originate from a human donor in good health.

V gene TRBV7-7 combines with J gene TRBJ2-2; no definite D call. This CDR3 is 13 amino acids long. The germline CDR1 and CDR2 sequences are SSHAT and FNYEAQ (reference sequence). The chain's CDR3 is CARPRINTGELFF. The CDR3 DNA reads TGTGCTAGGCCCAGGATAAACACCGGGGAGCTGTTTTTT. The full variable domain, its missing parts supplied by reference TRBV7-7 and TRBJ2-2, is GAGVSQSPRYKVTKRGQDVTLRCDPISSHATLYWYQQALGQGPEFLTYFNYEAQPDKSGLPSDRFSAERPEGSISTLTIQRTEQRDSAMYRCARPRINTGELFFGEGSRLTVL.

This rearrangement joins TRBV20-1 to TRBJ2-1; 9 bases agree with TRBD2. CDR1 and CDR2 from the germline V gene are DFQATT and SNEGSKA (reference sequence). The CDR3 covers 13 residues. After removal of 6 bases from V and 2 bases from J, the junction contained 2 bases not matched to a gene. CDR3 residues: CSAKRGAYNEQFF. The CDR3 coding sequence is TGCAGTGCCAAGCGGGGGGCCTACAATGAGCAGTTCTTC.

V is TRBV2 and J is TRBJ2-7; D perhaps matches TRBD1 (5 bases). The CDR3 has 11 amino acids. Germline CDR1 SNHLY, CDR2 FYNNEI. V shed 4 bases and J shed 9 bases, with 10 bases lying between them. In nucleotides, the CDR3 is TGTGCCAGCAGTGGTGGGCAGGGGCAGTACTTC. Its translation: CASSGGQGQYF.

The chain links TRBV10-3 to TRBJ1-2; D gene uncertain. The V end lost 4 bases, the J end lost 0 bases, and 9 bases lay between the germline ends. CDR1 and CDR2 (germline): ENHRY, SYGVKD. CDR3 length: 14 residues. The DNA of the CDR3 is TGTGCCATCAGTGCGGAACTCGCTAACTATGGCTACACCTTC. This gives the protein CAISAELANYGYTF.

This clonotype was observed many times. This chain joins TRBV3-1 and TRBJ2-5, with TRBD1 identical over 7 bases. Germline trimming cut 3 bases from V and 3 bases from J; bases unmatched to any gene: 4. CDR1 and CDR2 from the germline V gene are LGHDT and YNNKEL (reference sequence). The CDR3 totals 14 residues. The CDR3 DNA reads as TGTGCCAGCAGCCACGCCGGGACAGAAGAGACCCAGTACTTC. Its translation is CASSHAGTEETQYF.

This clonotype was seen repeatedly, ten times or more. The rearrangement joins TRBV18 to TRBJ1-6; 7 bases fit TRBD1. Germline V gives CDR1 KGHSH, CDR2 LQKENI. The ends lost 2 bases at V and 8 bases at J; junction bases unmatched: 0. CDR3 size: 13 residues. CDR3 nucleotide sequence: TGTGCCAGCTCACCAGGGACAGATTCACCCCTCCACTTT. Translated: CASSPGTDSPLHF.

The table lists this clonotype with a count of one. The V gene is TRBV27, the J gene TRBJ2-1; possible D gene TRBD1, 6 bases. Germline assignment: CDR1 MNHEY and CDR2 SMNVEV (reference sequence). The V and J ends lost 3 bases and 6 bases respectively, with 15 bases between them. This CDR3 is 15 amino acids long. Here the CDR3 reads CASSFRGPMGNEQFF. The CDR3 coding sequence is TGTGCCAGCAGTTTCAGGGGCCCTATGGGCAATGAGCAGTTCTTC.

The chain joins TRBV12-3 or TRBV12-4 to TRBJ2-7; D not resolved. There are 12 residues in the CDR3. Trimming removed 0 bases at V and 5 bases at J, with 5 bases between. The CDR3 DNA reads as TGTGCCAGCAGTTTAGCAGGGAACGAGCAGTACTTC. Amino acids: CASSLAGNEQYF.

The chain carries TRBV9 and TRBJ1-1; no clear D. Looked up from germline, CDR1 is SGDLS and CDR2 is YYNGEE. V lost 3 bases and J lost 3, with 9 bases in between. This CDR3 has 13 residues. The CDR3 DNA sequence: TGTGCCAGCAGCGAAGATCTACACACTGAAGCTTTCTTT. The encoded protein is CASSEDLHTEAFF.

The chain employs TRBV19 and TRBJ2-1; the match to TRBD2 covers 10 bases. Looked up from germline, CDR1 is LNHDA and CDR2 is SQIVND (reference sequence). The CDR3 loop spans 16 amino acids. V trimming: 1 base; J trimming: 7 bases; junction bases outside the gene matches: 7. CDR3 in DNA: TGTGCCAGTAGTATAGTTCCAGCGGGAGGGATTAATGAGCAGTTCTTC. As protein: CASSIVPAGGINEQFF.

The table lists this clonotype with many counts. The rearrangement joins TRBV20-1 to TRBJ2-2; 7 nucleotides line up with TRBD1. In germline, CDR1 is DFQATT, CDR2 SNEGSKA (reference sequence). This CDR3 has 19 residues. Unmatched junction bases numbered 16, after V lost 1 base and J lost 2 bases. CDR3 sequence reads: CSARVASRPGQKNTGELFF. The CDR3 DNA is TGCAGTGCTAGAGTGGCGAGTCGGCCGGGACAGAAAAACACCGGGGAGCTGTTTTTT.

This rearrangement joins TRBV14 to TRBJ2-7, with D uncertain. V dropped 0 bases and J dropped 9 bases, with 3 bases sitting between them. This CDR3 contains 10 residues. Germline V gene sequence: CDR1 SGHDN, CDR2 FVKESK. The CDR3 sequence is CASSQDGQYF. The DNA of the CDR3 is TGTGCCAGCAGCCAAGACGGGCAGTACTTC.

This rearrangement joins TRBV7-3 to TRBJ2-1; 10 bases agree with TRBD2. V lost 5 bases, J lost 0 bases, and 4 bases stayed unmatched. Germline values: CDR1 SGHTA, CDR2 FQGTGA. This CDR3 is built from 16 residues. For the CDR3, the DNA is TGTGCCAGCAGCCTCAGCGGGAGGGCCTCCTACAATGAGCAGTTCTTC. The encoded protein is CASSLSGRASYNEQFF.

This rearrangement joins TRBV20-1 to TRBJ1-3; TRBD1 is a possible D gene (5 bases). Germline assignment: CDR1 DFQATT and CDR2 SNEGSKA (reference sequence). The CDR3 runs to 15 residues. Deletions cut 4 bases from V and 5 bases from J, with 18 bases between. Written as DNA, the CDR3 is TGCAGTGCTACCAGCTCAGGGAGCGGGAGAAACACCATATATTTT. It codes for CSATSSGSGRNTIYF.

This chain uses TRBV29-1 with TRBJ2-6; a weak D match, TRBD1 (6 bases). The germline V gene encodes CDR1 SQVTM and CDR2 ANQGSEA. The CDR3 covers 16 residues. V was clipped by 0 bases and J by 1 base, with 10 bases between them. The CDR3 bases are TGCAGCGTTGAAGAGTGGGGGCAATCTGGGGCCAACGTCCTGACTTTC. Amino acids: CSVEEWGQSGANVLTF.

The chain is built from TRBV29-1 and TRBJ2-2; tentative D call: TRBD2 (5 bases). V lost 5 bases to trimming and J lost 6 bases, with 16 bases between them. Germline CDR1 is SQVTM and CDR2 is ANQGSEA. The length of the CDR3 is 14 residues. The CDR3 bases are TGCAGCGTTACCGGGCCGAGGGATCCCGGGGAGCTGTTTTTT. It is translated as CSVTGPRDPGELFF.

This clonotype was counted between two and nine times. The rearrangement uses TRBV29-1 and TRBJ2-1; 7 bases agree with TRBD2. J gave up 2 bases and V 6 bases, and 13 bases lay outside the gene matches. Germline loops: CDR1 SQVTM, CDR2 ANQGSEA. The CDR3 runs 16 residues. The DNA for the CDR3 is TGCAGCGTGGAAAAACTAGCGTACACAGCCTACAATGAGCAGTTCTTC. It yields the protein CSVEKLAYTAYNEQFF.

This clonotype was seen at least ten times. This rearrangement joins TRBV20-1 to TRBJ2-5; D remains unclear. This CDR3 has 11 residues. Germline-derived CDR1 and CDR2 are DFQATT and SNEGSKA (reference sequence). Between the trimmed V and J ends, which lost 3 bases and 5 bases, there was a span of 7 bases. CDR3: CSASNTETQYF. The CDR3, as DNA: TGCAGTGCTAGTAACACTGAGACCCAGTACTTC.

V is TRBV24-1 and J is TRBJ2-5; D possibly uses TRBD1 or TRBD2 (7 bases each). CDR3 length equals 13 residues. The V gene's germline CDR1 is KGHDR and CDR2 SFDVKD. Trimming removed 5 bases from V and 9 bases from J, with 15 bases in between. This CDR3 reads CATSGAGGEAQYF. For the CDR3, the DNA is TGTGCCACCAGTGGGGCAGGGGGGGAGGCCCAGTACTTC.

This clonotype has more than one count but fewer than ten. The V gene is TRBV6-1, the J gene TRBJ1-3; D uncertain. Trimming shortened V by 1 base and J by 1 base, and 8 bases separated the two germline ends. CDR1 and CDR2 from the germline V gene are MNHNS and SASEGT. This CDR3 is built from 15 residues. CDR3 protein: CASSEEGLSGNTIYF. The DNA of the CDR3 is TGTGCCAGCAGTGAAGAAGGGTTATCTGGAAACACCATATATTTT.

On this clonotype itself: Given a much more abundant clone one base away, this may be a read error. The J gene is TRBJ1-1, the V gene TRBV6-1, with a possible D match to TRBD1 (6 bases). This CDR3 region has 13 residues. The V gene lost 8 bases and the J gene lost 8 bases, with 18 bases spanning the gap. The V gene's germline CDR1 is MNHNS and CDR2 SASEGT. This CDR3 reads CASGALTGNEAFF. The CDR3 coding sequence is TGTGCCAGCGGTGCCCTAACAGGGAACGAAGCTTTCTTT.